Each of the 14 T cell receptor beta chains below was sequenced from the same sample in a study of CD8 T cells in ankylosing spondylitis. These receptors have no known antigen. One entry per CDR3 protein results from TCRdb running MiXCR on the 5' RACE reads. Of about 450,000 distinct CDR3 sequences in the sample, approximately 26% were seen once. Study outcomes and limitations: Made up of eight highly homologous variants, a TCR beta motif appeared characteristic of ankylosing spondylitis blood.

The sample comprised blood, either unsorted or a sorted T cell fraction (not recorded which). The receptors were sampled from a male donor with ankylosing spondylitis.

This clonotype was seen a few times. The rearrangement uses TRBV5-1 and TRBJ2-1, with D possibly being TRBD2 (5 bases). V lost 0 bases and J lost 0, with 7 bases in between. CDR1 and CDR2 from the germline V gene are SGHRS and YFSETQ. This CDR3 is built from 15 residues. The DNA for the CDR3 is TGCGCCAGCAGCTTGGCTGCGGGCTCCTACAATGAGCAGTTCTTC. It codes for CASSLAAGSYNEQFF.

The chain links TRBV6-1 to TRBJ2-1; D possibly corresponds to TRBD2 (5 bases). The CDR3 runs 16 residues. Trimming removed 5 bases from V and 6 bases from J, with 20 bases in between. Per the germline V gene, CDR1 is MNHNS and CDR2 is SASEGT. The CDR3 nucleotides read TGTGCCAGCAGTCCAGGACTGCCCGGCCCTGGCAATGAGCAGTTCTTC. Protein: CASSPGLPGPGNEQFF.

This clonotype was found many times. The chain joins TRBV6-1 to TRBJ1-1; a weak D match, TRBD1 (6 bases). V lost 6 bases, J lost 1 base, and 15 bases lay in between. Germline V CDR1 and CDR2: MNHNS, SASEGT. The CDR3 has 15 amino acids. CDR3 DNA: TGTGCCAGCAGGAAGGTTGGGACAAGGAACACTGAAGCTTTCTTT. This sequence encodes CASRKVGTRNTEAFF.

The CDR3 reads CASRGDGPEAFF. The DNA of the CDR3 is TGTGCCAGCCGGGGCGATGGCCCTGAAGCTTTCTTT. The chain combines TRBV2 with TRBJ1-1; D is possibly TRBD1 (5 bases). Germline V gene data show CDR1 as SNHLY and CDR2 as FYNNEI. This CDR3 contains 12 residues. V dropped 8 bases and J dropped 6 bases, with 13 bases sitting between them.

The chain combines TRBV6-1 with TRBJ2-7; no clear D gene. Trimming left V 4 bases short and J 0 bases short, with 7 bases between. Germline values: CDR1 MNHNS, CDR2 SASEGT. The CDR3 is 13 amino acids. The CDR3, as DNA: TGTGCCAGCAGTGCGACGGGCTCCTACGAGCAGTACGTC. This sequence encodes CASSATGSYEQYV.

The genes are TRBV5-6 and TRBJ1-1; tentatively, D is TRBD1 (5 bases). V gave up 1 base and J gave up 0 bases, with 10 bases separating them. There are 15 residues in the CDR3. Germline CDR1 and CDR2: SGHDT and YYEEEE. This CDR3 reads CASSLYGGLNTEAFF. For the CDR3, the DNA is TGTGCCAGCAGCTTGTATGGGGGGTTGAACACTGAAGCTTTCTTT.

Only a few counts were recorded for this clonotype. The chain joins TRBV24-1 to TRBJ2-1; a possible D gene is TRBD2 (7 bases). Germline values: CDR1 KGHDR, CDR2 SFDVKD. The CDR3 is 15 residues long. Trimming shortened V by 4 bases and J by 3 bases, and 12 bases separated the two germline ends. CDR3 region: CATSEGGGNYNEQFF. The CDR3 region has the DNA TGTGCCACCAGTGAAGGGGGGGGTAACTACAATGAGCAGTTCTTC.

This rearrangement joins TRBV4-2 to TRBJ2-7, with D unclear. CDR3 length: 13 amino acids. V was trimmed by 1 base and J by 2 bases, leaving 6 bases between them. Germline V gene sequence: CDR1 LGHNA, CDR2 YNFKEQ. The CDR3 coding sequence is TGTGCCAGCAGCCAAGCCCCTACCTACGAGCAGTACTTC. Its translation is CASSQAPTYEQYF.

The chain uses TRBV20-1 and TRBJ2-3; D might be TRBD2 (7 bases). Germline loops: CDR1 DFQATT, CDR2 SNEGSKA (reference sequence). The CDR3 runs to 13 residues. Trimming cost V 7 bases and J 6 bases, with 17 bases left between them. The CDR3 reads CSVRGAQGDTQYF. The CDR3 nucleotides are TGCAGTGTCCGGGGGGCCCAAGGGGATACGCAGTATTTT.

This clonotype has more than one count but fewer than ten. The CDR3: CASSRSGYEQYF. CDR3 nucleotides: TGTGCCAGCAGTCGGTCGGGTTACGAGCAGTACTTC. The chain couples TRBV12-3 or TRBV12-4 to TRBJ2-7; D is uncertain. Deletions cut 5 bases from V and 4 bases from J, with 9 bases between. The CDR3 totals 12 residues.

The chain uses TRBV20-1 and TRBJ2-1; D gene ambiguous. The CDR3 spans 13 residues. V was trimmed by 5 bases and J by 4 bases, leaving 12 bases between them. CDR1 is DFQATT, CDR2 SNEGSKA, per germline (reference sequence). The CDR3 DNA reads as TGCAGTGCTCCAATTCCAGAATACAATGAGCAGTTCTTC. Its translation is CSAPIPEYNEQFF.

This clonotype was recorded at least ten times. The V call is TRBV20-1, the J call TRBJ2-1; a weak D match, TRBD2 (5 bases). The CDR3 runs to 14 residues. V was cut by 2 bases and J by 4 bases, with 12 bases left in between. Per the germline V gene, CDR1 is DFQATT and CDR2 is SNEGSKA (reference sequence). CDR3 loop: CSARRLADYNEQFF. CDR3 DNA sequence: TGCAGTGCTAGACGGCTAGCAGATTACAATGAGCAGTTCTTC.

This rearrangement joins TRBV5-1 to TRBJ2-1; D is possibly TRBD2 (7 bases). The germline V gene has CDR1 SGHRS and CDR2 YFSETQ. This CDR3 contains 15 residues. V shed 3 bases and J shed 2 bases, with 12 bases lying between them. CDR3 residues: CASSWGGGAYNEQFF. CDR3 DNA sequence: TGCGCCAGCAGCTGGGGGGGGGGCGCCTACAATGAGCAGTTCTTC.

This clonotype was observed a few times. Here the CDR3 reads CSASSSGRWDTQYF. The CDR3 DNA reads TGCAGTGCTAGCTCCAGCGGGAGGTGGGATACGCAGTATTTT. The J gene is TRBJ2-3, the V gene TRBV20-1; 9 bases map to TRBD2. Unmatched junction bases numbered 7, after V lost 3 bases and J lost 6 bases. Looked up from germline, CDR1 is DFQATT and CDR2 is SNEGSKA (reference sequence). This CDR3 spans 14 amino acids.